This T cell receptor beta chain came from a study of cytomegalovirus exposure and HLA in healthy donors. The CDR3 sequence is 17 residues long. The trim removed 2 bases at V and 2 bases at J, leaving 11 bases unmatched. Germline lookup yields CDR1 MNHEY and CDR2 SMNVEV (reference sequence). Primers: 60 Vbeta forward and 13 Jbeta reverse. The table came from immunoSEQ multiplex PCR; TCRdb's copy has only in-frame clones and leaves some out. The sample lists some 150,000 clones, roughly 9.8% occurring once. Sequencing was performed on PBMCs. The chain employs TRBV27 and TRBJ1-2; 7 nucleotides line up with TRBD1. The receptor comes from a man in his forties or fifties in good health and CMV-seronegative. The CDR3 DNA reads TGTGCCAGCAGTTTAGTTCAGGGGGAGACGACGAACTATGGCTACACCTTC. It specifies CASSLVQGETTNYGYTF.